This passage covers 24 T cell receptor beta chains from one sample sequenced in a study of a mutant IDH1 vaccine in newly diagnosed glioma (dated by TCRdb to 2020 to 2023). Libraries were prepared through the immunoSEQ multiplex PCR assay. The table comes from immuneACCESS by way of TCRdb, which keeps in-frame sequences with V and J called. Part of the clones is missing from these tables; in studies checked, under half for an unresolved V gene and the rest for unknown reasons. The sample profile shows 35,000 to 45,000 clones; approximately 80% of them were found once. In total, the top ten clones hold about 4.6% of the sample. No antigens are known for them. The sample's time point label, in plain terms: week 35, safety follow-up. Every vaccine dose consisted of 300 ug of a 20-mer mutant IDH1 peptide in Montanide, administered subcutaneously together with topical imiquimod. This specimen was PBMCs, taken from a glioma patient whose treatment included an IDH1 peptide vaccine. The receptor source for this set is a woman aged 45-65 years with glioma.

V gene TRBV5-1 combines with J gene TRBJ2-6; TRBD1 matches 7 bases. J gave up 1 base and V 4 bases, and 5 bases lay outside the gene matches. Germline values: CDR1 SGHRS, CDR2 YFSETQ. The length of the CDR3 is 16 residues. The CDR3 region has the DNA TGCGCCAGCAGCCGACAGGGCTCTTCTGGGGCCAACGTCCTGACTTTC. Protein product: CASSRQGSSGANVLTF. Looking up the rest from reference TRBV5-1 and TRBJ2-6 gives the full variable domain: KAGVTQTPRYLIKTRGQQVTLSCSPISGHRSVSWYQQTPGQGLQFLFEYFSETQRNKGNFPGRFSGRQFSNSRSEMNVSTLELGDSALYLCASSRQGSSGANVLTFGAGSRLTVL.

This clone was observed a few times. J is TRBJ1-1 and V is TRBV9; D gene unclear. Germline CDR1 is SGDLS and CDR2 is YYNGEE. The V end lost 3 bases, the J end lost 5 bases, and 17 bases lay between the germline ends. The CDR3 loop spans 15 amino acids. The CDR3 sequence: CASSADVKHGTEAFF. DNA for the CDR3: TGTGCCAGCAGCGCGGACGTCAAGCATGGAACTGAAGCTTTCTTT.

V and J are TRBV5-1 and TRBJ2-7, with a possible D match to TRBD1 (5 bases). This CDR3 is built from 14 residues. Germline lookup yields CDR1 SGHRS and CDR2 YFSETQ. Trimming took 1 base from V and 0 from J, leaving 8 bases between them. CDR3 sequence: CASSLSGNSYEQYF. The CDR3 nucleotides read TGCGCCAGCAGCTTGTCAGGGAACTCCTACGAGCAGTACTTC.

The rearrangement joins TRBV7-2 to TRBJ2-3, with 11 bases identical to TRBD2. The CDR3 runs 16 residues. V lost 1 base, J lost 6 bases, and 6 bases stayed unmatched. Germline assignment: CDR1 SGHTA and CDR2 FQGNSA. CDR3 DNA: TGTGCCAGCAGCTTAGGATTACTAGCGGGGGCCGATACGCAGTATTTT. Translated, it gives CASSLGLLAGADTQYF.

This rearrangement joins TRBV9 to TRBJ2-6; D is unresolved. Germline V gives CDR1 SGDLS, CDR2 YYNGEE. This CDR3 contains 16 residues. With 7 bases removed from V and 0 bases from J, the gap between germline ends came to 14 bases. The CDR3 DNA sequence: TGTGCCAGCCGTAAGGGCGAGCTCTCTGGGGCCAACGTCCTGACTTTC. Protein product: CASRKGELSGANVLTF.

J is TRBJ2-2 and V is TRBV18; D remains unclear. Trimming removed 3 bases at V and 4 bases at J, with 9 bases between. Germline-derived CDR1 and CDR2 are KGHSH and LQKENI. The CDR3 length is 14 residues. For the CDR3, the DNA is TGTGCCAGCTCACCGAATCTCCGCACCGGGGAGCTGTTTTTT. It encodes CASSPNLRTGELFF.

The chain joins TRBV2 to TRBJ1-1; D gene uncertain. Looked up from germline, CDR1 is SNHLY and CDR2 is FYNNEI. This CDR3 has 11 amino acids. The V gene lost 0 bases and the J gene lost 9 bases, with 5 bases spanning the gap. The CDR3 here is CASSEAPKAFF. The DNA for the CDR3 is TGTGCCAGCAGTGAAGCTCCTAAAGCTTTCTTT. Complete variable domain (other parts from reference TRBV2 and TRBJ1-1): EPEVTQTPSHQVTQMGQEVILRCVPISNHLYFYWYRQILGQKVEFLVSFYNNEISEKSEIFDDQFSVERPDGSNFTLKIRSTKLEDSAMYFCASSEAPKAFFGQGTRLTVV.

In this sample, this clone turned up a few times. The V gene is TRBV19, the J gene TRBJ2-5; the D call may be TRBD1 or TRBD2 (6 bases each). Germline CDR1 is LNHDA and CDR2 is SQIVND (reference sequence). V was cut by 7 bases and J by 5 bases, with 17 bases left in between. The length of the CDR3 is 14 residues. The CDR3 DNA sequence: TGTGCCAGTAACATGGGGGGCGTAACGGAGACCCAGTACTTC. Amino acids: CASNMGGVTETQYF.

The chain combines TRBV18 with TRBJ2-5; TRBD1 is a possible D gene (5 bases). The germline CDR1 and CDR2 sequences are KGHSH and LQKENI. V was cut by 3 bases and J by 5 bases, with 10 bases left in between. The CDR3 loop spans 13 amino acids. The CDR3, as DNA: TGTGCCAGCTCACCCGCTCCAGGGGAGACCCAGTACTTC. Protein sequence: CASSPAPGETQYF.

V gene TRBV5-6 combines with J gene TRBJ2-5; no definite D call. CDR1 and CDR2 (germline): SGHDT, YYEEEE. The V and J ends lost 7 bases and 0 bases respectively, with 10 bases between them. CDR3 length: 13 residues. CDR3 residues: CASYSRYQETQYF. For the CDR3, the DNA is TGTGCCAGCTACAGTAGGTACCAAGAGACCCAGTACTTC.

This chain uses TRBV7-2 with TRBJ2-5; D is possibly TRBD1 or TRBD2 (5 bases each). This CDR3 has 12 residues. CDR1 SGHTA and CDR2 FQGNSA come from the germline V gene. Trimming stripped 5 bases from V and 5 bases from J, with 9 bases between. The CDR3: CASSPGTETQYF. DNA for the CDR3: TGTGCCAGCAGCCCTGGGACGGAGACCCAGTACTTC. Full variable domain (remainder filled in from reference TRBV7-2 and TRBJ2-5): GAGVSQSPSNKVTEKGKDVELRCDPISGHTALYWYRQSLGQGLEFLIYFQGNSAPDKSGLPSDRFSAERTGGSVSTLTIQRTQQEDSAVYLCASSPGTETQYFGPGTRLLVL.

This sequence joins TRBV27 and TRBJ2-7; 8 bases are a match to TRBD2. Germline assignment: CDR1 MNHEY and CDR2 SMNVEV (reference sequence). The J segment lost 0 bases and the V segment lost 5 bases, leaving 9 bases of the junction unmatched. The CDR3 spans 16 residues. The DNA of the CDR3 is TGTGCCAGCAGTCCGGGGGGGTTGTGGGACTCCTACGAGCAGTACTTC. It specifies CASSPGGLWDSYEQYF.

This clone appeared a single time. The chain couples TRBV5-6 to TRBJ2-6; TRBD1 is a possible D gene (6 bases). Trimming removed 5 bases from V and 13 bases from J, with 13 bases in between. Per the germline V gene, CDR1 is SGHDT and CDR2 is YYEEEE. The CDR3 consists of 12 residues. The CDR3 region has the DNA TGTGCCAGCAGTATAGGGGGAGAAGTCCTGACTTTC. Translating it yields CASSIGGEVLTF. Full variable domain (missing parts from reference TRBV5-6 and TRBJ2-6): DAGVTQSPTHLIKTRGQQVTLRCSPKSGHDTVSWYQQALGQGPQFIFQYYEEEERQRGNFPDRFSGHQFPNYSSELNVNALLLGDSALYLCASSIGGEVLTFGAGSRLTVL.

The V gene is TRBV29-1, the J gene TRBJ2-3; TRBD1 is a possible D gene (6 bases). The CDR3 sequence is 15 residues long. The V and J ends lost 3 bases and 6 bases respectively, with 19 bases between them. In germline, CDR1 is SQVTM, CDR2 ANQGSEA. The CDR3 protein is CSVERGSITGDTQYF. CDR3 coding DNA: TGCAGCGTTGAGAGGGGCTCGATAACAGGGGATACGCAGTATTTT.

The CDR3, as DNA: TGTGCCAGCAGTTACTCGACAGCCACCTACGAGCAGTACTTC. Amino acids: CASSYSTATYEQYF. The rearrangement links TRBV6-6 to TRBJ2-7; a weak D match, TRBD1 (5 bases). The CDR3 runs to 14 residues. Germline-derived CDR1 and CDR2 are MNHNY and SVGAGI (reference sequence). V gave up 0 bases and J gave up 2 bases, with 8 bases separating them.

This chain links TRBV19 with TRBJ2-1; perhaps TRBD1 as D (6 bases). V dropped 6 bases and J dropped 9 bases, with 21 bases sitting between them. This CDR3 region has 15 residues. Looked up from germline, CDR1 is LNHDA and CDR2 is SQIVND (reference sequence). CDR3 nucleotide sequence: TGTGCCAGTAGCCCTGTGGACAGCCCTGGCCTTGAGCAGTTCTTC. Residues: CASSPVDSPGLEQFF.

The CDR3 loop reads CASTLNVPGLWSGELFF. As DNA, the CDR3 is TGCGCCAGCACCCTCAACGTCCCAGGGCTATGGTCCGGGGAGCTGTTTTTT. This chain connects TRBV5-1 to TRBJ2-2, with a tentative D call TRBD1 (5 bases). The ends were cut back, 6 bases at V and 6 bases at J, with 24 bases in the middle. Germline V gene lookup returns CDR1 SGHRS and CDR2 YFSETQ. The CDR3 extends over 17 amino acids.

This clone was seen just once. The gene calls are TRBV7-9 and TRBJ2-5; D not resolved. Germline loops: CDR1 SEHNR, CDR2 FQNEAQ (reference sequence). The CDR3 extends over 19 amino acids. Trimming took off 7 bases at V and 1 base at J, with 28 bases between the two ends. CDR3 residues: CASTPPVRDSHIPQETQYF. DNA for the CDR3: TGTGCCAGCACCCCCCCGGTCCGAGACTCACATATACCCCAAGAGACCCAGTACTTC. Complete variable domain (other parts from reference TRBV7-9 and TRBJ2-5): DTGVSQNPRHKITKRGQNVTFRCDPISEHNRLYWYRQTLGQGPEFLTYFQNEAQLEKSRLLSDRFSAERPKGSFSTLEIQRTEQGDSAMYLCASTPPVRDSHIPQETQYFGPGTRLLVL.

The chain's CDR3 is CASSLGTALREKLFF. CDR3 bases: TGCGCCAGCAGCCTAGGGACAGCTCTCAGGGAAAAACTGTTTTTT. V usage is TRBV5-1 and J usage is TRBJ1-4, with 7 bases that match TRBD1. Germline-derived CDR1 and CDR2 are SGHRS and YFSETQ. The CDR3 has 15 amino acids. Trimming removed 4 bases from V and 8 bases from J; junction bases left unmatched: 11.

CDR3 in DNA: TGTGCCAGCAGCGCCGTCGGCGGAAACTACGAGCAGTACTTC. Residues: CASSAVGGNYEQYF. The chain uses TRBV7-9 and TRBJ2-7; D ambiguous. Germline values: CDR1 SEHNR, CDR2 FQNEAQ (reference sequence). V was shortened by 5 bases and J by 3 bases, with 14 bases between the two germline ends. The CDR3 spans 14 residues.

This chain connects TRBV27 to TRBJ2-1; possible D gene TRBD1, 6 bases. CDR1 and CDR2 from the germline V gene are MNHEY and SMNVEV (reference sequence). The length of the CDR3 is 12 residues. Trimming shortened V by 8 bases and J by 6 bases, and 11 bases separated the two germline ends. The CDR3 region has the DNA TGTGCCAGCGTTGGGGGCTTCAATGAGCAGTTCTTC. Protein: CASVGGFNEQFF.

V usage is TRBV6-6 and J usage is TRBJ1-3; TRBD1 might be the D (6 bases). The CDR3 has 15 residues. The V end was cut by 4 bases, the J end by 4 bases, with 14 bases between. Germline assignment: CDR1 MNHNY and CDR2 SVGAGI (reference sequence). The CDR3 coding sequence is TGTGCCAGCAGTTCCCTCCAGGGGTTAGGAAACACCATATATTTT. Translated, it gives CASSSLQGLGNTIYF.

The chain links TRBV10-3 to TRBJ1-5; TRBD1 matches at 8 bases. The CDR3 sequence is 14 residues long. With V trimmed by 6 bases and J by 2 bases, 3 bases remained unmatched. Germline CDR1 ENHRY, CDR2 SYGVKD. CDR3: CAIRSTGGNQPQHF. DNA of the CDR3: TGTGCCATCAGGTCGACAGGGGGCAATCAGCCCCAGCATTTT.

This chain's CDR3 is CASSLDEGPKDYGYTF. Here the CDR3 DNA reads TGTGCCAGCAGCTTAGACGAGGGGCCTAAAGACTATGGCTACACCTTC. This chain connects TRBV7-9 to TRBJ1-2; tentative D call: TRBD1 (5 bases). This CDR3 has 16 amino acids. Germline CDR1 reads SEHNR; CDR2 reads FQNEAQ (reference sequence). Trimming took off 1 base at V and 3 bases at J, with 15 bases between the two ends. Together with reference TRBV7-9 and TRBJ1-2, the CDR3 gives the full variable domain: DTGVSQNPRHKITKRGQNVTFRCDPISEHNRLYWYRQTLGQGPEFLTYFQNEAQLEKSRLLSDRFSAERPKGSFSTLEIQRTEQGDSAMYLCASSLDEGPKDYGYTFGSGTRLTVV.